The 19 T cell receptor beta chains listed next were all sequenced from one sample in a study of molecular identifiers for immune sequencing clone quantification. Each CDR3 protein gets one entry after TCRdb re-called the PCR reads with MiXCR. Found here are some 70,000 distinct CDR3 sequences, around a sixth of them singletons; the top ten hold about 1.5%. Sequencing was performed on naive CD8+ T cells from blood, with Jurkat cell RNA spiked in. Specified subset: FACS-sorted CD8+CD4-CCR7+CD45RA+ naive T cells. The receptor set was obtained from a human donor in good health. Some libraries in this study had Jurkat cell RNA spiked in.

This clonotype occurred many times. The rearrangement uses TRBV20-1 and TRBJ1-6; a weak D match, TRBD1 (5 bases). Germline CDR1 is DFQATT and CDR2 is SNEGSKA (reference sequence). CDR3 length: 16 residues. V was trimmed by 0 bases and J by 7 bases, leaving 16 bases between them. CDR3 in DNA: TGCAGTGCTAGAGACCCCCCTGGGGGGTGGAATTCACCCCTCCACTTT. As protein: CSARDPPGGWNSPLHF.

The CDR3 coding sequence is TGTGCCACCGGGGGAACCCTCCGCTCCAAAAACATTCAGTACTTC. Translation gives CATGGTLRSKNIQYF. This chain links TRBV28 with TRBJ2-4, with D maybe TRBD2 (6 bases). CDR1 and CDR2 from the germline V gene are MDHEN and SYDVKM. The CDR3 sequence is 15 residues long. Trimming shortened V by 10 bases and J by 2 bases, and 18 bases separated the two germline ends.

This clonotype was seen at least ten times. This sequence joins TRBV29-1 and TRBJ2-7, with D uncertain. CDR1 is SQVTM, CDR2 ANQGSEA, per germline. V dropped 4 bases and J dropped 7 bases, with 14 bases sitting between them. There are 12 residues in the CDR3. The CDR3 DNA follows: TGCAGCGTTGTAAGTCTTCATCGGGAGCAGTACTTC. Protein sequence: CSVVSLHREQYF.

This clonotype was seen ten or more times. This sequence joins TRBV7-2 and TRBJ2-7; maybe TRBD2 (6 bases). Germline CDR1 and CDR2: SGHTA and FQGNSA. The CDR3 has 13 amino acids. Trimming removed 4 bases at V and 3 bases at J, with 10 bases between. CDR3 nucleotides: TGTGCCAGCAGCTCGGGACTGGGCTACGAGCAGTACTTC. Protein: CASSSGLGYEQYF.

This clonotype was seen once. One base away lies a much larger clone, so this may be a sequencing read error. The CDR3 does not end in the conserved phenylalanine or tryptophan, so this is likely a read error. The rearrangement joins TRBV19 to TRBJ2-7; D remains unclear. The CDR3 contains 14 residues. Looked up from germline, CDR1 is LNHDA and CDR2 is SQIVND (reference sequence). Trimming took 4 bases from V and 6 from J, leaving 16 bases between them. For the CDR3, the DNA is TGTGCCAGTAGTACGGATTGGACGACCCTCGAGCAGTACTCC. Its translation: CASSTDWTTLEQYS.

This clonotype was seen ten or more times. This rearrangement joins TRBV20-1 to TRBJ2-1, with no clear D. V was shortened by 2 bases and J by 0 bases, with 8 bases between the two germline ends. Germline assignment: CDR1 DFQATT and CDR2 SNEGSKA (reference sequence). This CDR3 spans 14 amino acids. CDR3: CSARLGISYNEQFF. The CDR3 DNA follows: TGCAGTGCTAGATTAGGTATCTCCTACAATGAGCAGTTCTTC.

This clonotype occurred many times. This sequence joins TRBV7-6 and TRBJ2-1; 8 bases are a match to TRBD2. Germline CDR1 is SGHVS and CDR2 is FNYEAQ. Trimming took 5 bases from V and 1 from J; bases not matched to a gene: 7. CDR3 length: 16 amino acids. The CDR3 sequence is CASSRTGLGSYNEQFF. DNA for the CDR3: TGTGCCAGCAGCCGTACGGGACTAGGGTCCTACAATGAGCAGTTCTTC.

Turning to this clonotype: This may arise from a read error, as a much more abundant clone is one base away. The chain combines TRBV4-1 with TRBJ1-3; D ambiguous. The CDR3 length is 16 residues. Looked up from germline, CDR1 is MGHRA and CDR2 is YSYEKL. The CDR3 coding sequence is TGCGCCAGCAGCCAAGTGGGAGGGATCTCTGGAAACACCGTATATTTT. It translates to CASSQVGGISGNTVYF.

This clonotype occurred once. A much more abundant neighbour one base away suggests this may be a read error. In this CDR3 the conserved last residue, phenylalanine or tryptophan, is missing, so a read error is likely. This rearrangement joins TRBV24-1 to TRBJ2-3; D is undetermined. The CDR3 totals 13 residues. Germline V gene sequence: CDR1 KGHDR, CDR2 SFDVKD. V was cut by 4 bases and J by 3 bases, with 7 bases left in between. This CDR3 is CATSDHPTDTQYS. DNA for the CDR3: TGTGCCACCAGTGACCACCCTACAGATACGCAGTATTCT.

In its sample, this clonotype was seen many times. V and J are TRBV6-2 or TRBV6-3 and TRBJ1-5; D might be TRBD1 (6 bases). V was clipped by 5 bases and J by 4 bases, with 21 bases between them. The CDR3 has 17 residues. Germline CDR1 and CDR2: MNHEY and SVGEGT. Here the CDR3 DNA reads TGTGCCAGCAGTACCAACCGTCTACAGGGTCCTAATCAGCCCCAGCATTTT. Amino acid sequence: CASSTNRLQGPNQPQHF.

Comments on this clonotype: Just one base apart from a much larger clone, this may be a read error. The chain recombines TRBV7-8 with TRBJ1-4; weak D call: TRBD1 (6 bases). The CDR3 is 14 amino acids. Germline V gene sequence: CDR1 SGHVS, CDR2 FQNEAQ. The CDR3 spells CASSLAGGFEKLLF. The CDR3 DNA follows: TGTGCCAGCAGCTTAGCAGGGGGGTTTGAAAAACTGCTTTTT.

Worth noting for this clonotype: Mismatch with germline at one junction end may stem from a read error. This chain links TRBV6-2 or TRBV6-3 with TRBJ2-5; D ambiguous. The CDR3 contains 11 residues. CDR1 MNHEY and CDR2 SVGEGT come from the germline V gene. In DNA form, the CDR3 reads TGTGCCACCAGTGACTTTACGACCCAGTACTTC. As protein: CATSDFTTQYF.

Ten or more counts support this clonotype. The gene calls are TRBV10-3 and TRBJ2-1, with TRBD2 matching over 11 bases. Trimming at V came to 6 bases and at J to 0 bases, leaving 10 bases not matched to a gene. The CDR3 is 18 residues long. The V gene's germline CDR1 is ENHRY and CDR2 SYGVKD. The CDR3 region has the DNA TGTGCCATCAGAGAATATACTAGCGGGGGAAGCTCCTACAATGAGCAGTTCTTC. Translating gives CAIREYTSGGSSYNEQFF.

This clonotype was detected a few times. This rearrangement joins TRBV13 to TRBJ1-5; no clear D gene. Germline V gene data show CDR1 as PRHDT and CDR2 as FYEKMQ (reference sequence). CDR3 length: 13 amino acids. V lost 3 bases and J 6 bases, leaving 9 bases between the germline ends. The CDR3 is CASSFGVGQPQHF. CDR3 nucleotide sequence: TGTGCCAGCAGCTTCGGGGTGGGTCAGCCCCAGCATTTT. Full variable domain (rest looked up from reference TRBV13 and TRBJ1-5): AAGVIQSPRHLIKEKRETATLKCYPIPRHDTVYWYQQGPGQDPQFLISFYEKMQSDKGSIPDRFSAQQFSDYHSELNMSSLELGDSALYFCASSFGVGQPQHFGDGTRLSIL.

This clonotype occurred many times. The chain has TRBV13 and TRBJ2-2; D might be TRBD1 (5 bases). Germline V gene sequence: CDR1 PRHDT, CDR2 FYEKMQ (reference sequence). V lost 4 bases and J 0 bases, leaving 12 bases between the germline ends. The CDR3 runs 16 residues. The chain's CDR3 is CASSSRRAANTGELFF. The CDR3 bases are TGTGCCAGCAGCTCTCGCAGGGCGGCGAACACCGGGGAGCTGTTTTTT. Together with reference TRBV13 and TRBJ2-2, the CDR3 gives the full variable domain: AAGVIQSPRHLIKEKRETATLKCYPIPRHDTVYWYQQGPGQDPQFLISFYEKMQSDKGSIPDRFSAQQFSDYHSELNMSSLELGDSALYFCASSSRRAANTGELFFGEGSRLTVL.

As for this clonotype: Sequence at one end of the junction differs from germline and may be a read error. The chain carries TRBV20-1 and TRBJ2-7; D is possibly TRBD1 or TRBD2 (6 bases each). Germline values: CDR1 DFQATT, CDR2 SNEGSKA (reference sequence). The CDR3 runs 15 residues. CDR3 in DNA: TGCAGTACTAGGGGGGTAGGTAGGAGGAACCACGAGCAGTACTTC. Translating it yields CSTRGVGRRNHEQYF.

This clonotype came up many times. The V call is TRBV4-2, the J call TRBJ2-1, with 10 bases lining up with TRBD2. The CDR3 extends over 18 amino acids. Per germline, CDR1 LGHNA and CDR2 YNFKEQ. Trimming took 1 base from V and 9 from J; bases not matched to a gene: 15. For the CDR3, the DNA is TGTGCCAGCAGCCAAGGAGCGGGAGGGCCCTCACTTGAGGCTGAGCAGTTCTTC. This codes for CASSQGAGGPSLEAEQFF.

Of note for this clonotype: A much larger clone lies a single base off, so this may be a read error. This rearrangement joins TRBV7-2 to TRBJ2-5; 10 bases line up with TRBD2. The CDR3 is 15 residues long. V dropped 0 bases and J dropped 4; count of bases not matched to a gene: 2. Germline CDR1 is SGHTA and CDR2 is FQGNSA. Written as DNA, the CDR3 is TGTGCCAGCAGCTTAGCGCGACTAGCGGGAGAGACCCAGTACTTC. Residues: CASSLARLAGETQYF.

This clonotype was picked up a small number of times. J is TRBJ2-1 and V is TRBV6-5; possible D gene TRBD2, 6 bases. Looked up from germline, CDR1 is MNHEY and CDR2 is SVGAGI. CDR3 length equals 14 residues. V was trimmed by 4 bases and J by 7 bases, leaving 14 bases between them. The CDR3: CASSSSGLQNEQFF. The CDR3, as DNA: TGTGCCAGCAGTTCGTCGGGACTCCAAAATGAGCAGTTCTTC.